This TCR beta chain was sequenced in a study of CXCR3-negative and CXCR3-positive naive CD8 T cells. With UMI labels, 5' RACE was used to prepare the TRB cDNA libraries. TCRdb reprocessed the 5' RACE reads and stores each CDR3 protein as one record, lacking DNA. The record lists more than 75,000 distinct CDR3 sequences, of which the ten most abundant hold roughly 0.62%. Whole-study findings and limits: Relative to memory CD8+ cells, whose diversity was much lower, both naive subsets had comparably high diversity. CXCR3-positive naive cells had TRB CDR3s that were more hydrophobic than CXCR3-negative naive cells had.

The CDR3 extends over 14 amino acids. CDR1 is MGHDK and CDR2 is SYGVNS in the germline V gene. Definition of naive CD8+ T cells rested on a CD45RO-CCR7+CD27+CD95- profile. In regard to this clonotype: Its antigen remains unidentified.

The V gene is TRBV25-1, the J gene TRBJ1-6. The sequence derives from a human donor in good health. Some clones in this sample may be carry-over from other donors' samples. The sequencing input was naive CXCR3+ CD8+ T cells from blood. Subset of the sample: CD45RO-CCR7+CD27+CD95- naive CD8+ T cells expressing CXCR3 (TNR3+). The CDR3 sequence is CASSDSDGNSPLHF.